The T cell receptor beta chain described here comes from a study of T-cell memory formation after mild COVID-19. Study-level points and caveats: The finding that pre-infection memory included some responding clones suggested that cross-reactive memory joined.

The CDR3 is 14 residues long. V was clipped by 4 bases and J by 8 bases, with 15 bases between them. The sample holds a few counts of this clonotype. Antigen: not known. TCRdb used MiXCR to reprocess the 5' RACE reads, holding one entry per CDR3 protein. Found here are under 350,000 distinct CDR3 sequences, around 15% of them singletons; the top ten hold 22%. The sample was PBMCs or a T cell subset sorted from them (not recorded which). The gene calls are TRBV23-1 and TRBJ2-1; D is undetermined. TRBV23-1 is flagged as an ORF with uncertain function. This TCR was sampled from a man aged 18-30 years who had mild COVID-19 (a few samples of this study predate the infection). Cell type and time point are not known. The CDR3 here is CASSRSLGFHEQFF. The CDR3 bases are TGCGCCAGCAGTCGATCCTTGGGGTTTCATGAGCAGTTCTTC.